This TCR beta chain comes out of a study of shared clonotypes between healthy human individuals. CDR3 size: 15 residues. Germline V gene lookup returns CDR1 MNHNY and CDR2 SVGAGI (reference sequence). Trimming cost V 7 bases and J 0 bases; bases outside gene matches: 9. Measured with immunoSEQ multiplex PCR; TCRdb has only the in-frame clones, and not every one. The repertoire includes about 480,000 clones, 79% of them detected once, and 10% to 15% sits in the top ten. The chain uses TRBV6-6 and TRBJ2-7; 7 nucleotides align to TRBD1. The sequence was obtained from a woman aged 40 to 50 in good health. Some clones in this sample may be carry-over from other donors' samples. Sequencing input: PBMCs. The CDR3 loop reads CASTQDRTASYEQYF. The DNA of the CDR3 is TGTGCCAGCACCCAGGACAGGACCGCCTCCTACGAGCAGTACTTC.